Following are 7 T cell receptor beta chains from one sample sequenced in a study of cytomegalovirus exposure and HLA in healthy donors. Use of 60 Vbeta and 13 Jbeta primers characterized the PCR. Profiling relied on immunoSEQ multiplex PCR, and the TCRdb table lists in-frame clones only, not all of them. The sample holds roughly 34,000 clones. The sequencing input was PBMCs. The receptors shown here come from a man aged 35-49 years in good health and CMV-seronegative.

The CDR3 region is CATTSPNTGELFF. As DNA, the CDR3 is TGTGCCACGACATCTCCGAACACCGGGGAGCTGTTTTTT. The chain recombines TRBV6-5 with TRBJ2-2; D is ambiguous. Trimming removed 10 bases from V and 0 bases from J, with 9 bases in between. The CDR3 extends over 13 amino acids. Germline CDR1 MNHEY, CDR2 SVGAGI.

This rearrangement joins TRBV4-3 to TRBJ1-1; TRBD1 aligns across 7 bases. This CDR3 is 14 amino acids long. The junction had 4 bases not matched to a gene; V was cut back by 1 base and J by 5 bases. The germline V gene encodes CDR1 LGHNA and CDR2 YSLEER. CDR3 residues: CASSQGQGGTEAFF. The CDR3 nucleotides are TGCGCCAGCAGCCAAGGACAGGGAGGAACTGAAGCTTTCTTT.

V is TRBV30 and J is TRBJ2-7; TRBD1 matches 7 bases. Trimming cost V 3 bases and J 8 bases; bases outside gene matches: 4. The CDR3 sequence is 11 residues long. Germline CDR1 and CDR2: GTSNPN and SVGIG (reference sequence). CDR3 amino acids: CAWSTRGKQYF. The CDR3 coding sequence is TGTGCCTGGAGCACCAGGGGGAAGCAGTACTTC.

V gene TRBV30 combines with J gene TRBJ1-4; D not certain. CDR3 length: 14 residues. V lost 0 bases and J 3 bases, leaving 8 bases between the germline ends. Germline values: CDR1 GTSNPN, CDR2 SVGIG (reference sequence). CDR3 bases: TGTGCCTGGAGTGTACCGAGAGCTAATGAAAAACTGTTTTTT. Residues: CAWSVPRANEKLFF. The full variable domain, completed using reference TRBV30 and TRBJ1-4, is SQTIHQWPATLVQPVGSPLSLECTVEGTSNPNLYWYRQAAGRGLQLLFYSVGIGQISSEVPQNLSASRPQDRQFILSSKKLLLSDSGFYLCAWSVPRANEKLFFGSGTQLSVL.

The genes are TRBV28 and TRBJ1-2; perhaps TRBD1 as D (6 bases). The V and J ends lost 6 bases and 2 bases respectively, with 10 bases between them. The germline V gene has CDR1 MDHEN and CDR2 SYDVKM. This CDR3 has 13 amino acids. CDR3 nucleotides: TGTGCCAGCAGGGTAGACAGGAACTATGGCTACACCTTC. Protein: CASRVDRNYGYTF.

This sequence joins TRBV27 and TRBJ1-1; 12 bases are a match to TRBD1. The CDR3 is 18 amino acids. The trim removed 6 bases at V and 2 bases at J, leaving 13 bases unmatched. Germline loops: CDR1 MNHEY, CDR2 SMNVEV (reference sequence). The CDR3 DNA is TGTGCCAGCAGGCCTACATCCCGGGACAGGGGGCCTAACACTGAAGCTTTCTTT. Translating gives CASRPTSRDRGPNTEAFF.

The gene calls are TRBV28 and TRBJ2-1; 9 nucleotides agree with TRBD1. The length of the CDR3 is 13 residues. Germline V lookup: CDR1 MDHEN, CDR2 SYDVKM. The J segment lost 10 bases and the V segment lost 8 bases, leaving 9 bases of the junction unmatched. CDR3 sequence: CASGKQGAREQFF. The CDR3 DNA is TGTGCCAGCGGCAAACAGGGGGCACGAGAGCAGTTCTTC.